This TCR beta chain comes out of a study of T-cell memory formation after mild COVID-19. Overall study results and limits: There was no confirmation that second-wave clones peaking on day 37 were SARS-CoV-2 specific.

The CDR3 sequence is 16 residues long. The ends were cut back, 0 bases at V and 6 bases at J, with 18 bases in the middle. Germline V CDR1 and CDR2: DFQATT, SNEGSKA (reference sequence). TCR alpha and TCR beta cDNA libraries carrying sample barcodes and UMIs were produced by 5'RACE using constant-segment primers. TCRdb analysed the 5' RACE reads with MiXCR anew, one entry per CDR3 protein. This repertoire shows 350,000 to 550,000 distinct CDR3 sequences, 15% to 20% found once; its top ten account for 20% to 25%. Remarks on this clonotype: What it recognizes is unknown.

Sequencing was done on a sample of PBMCs or a T cell subset sorted from them (not recorded which). The gene calls are TRBV20-1 and TRBJ1-5; D ambiguous. The sequence was obtained from a man between 18 and 29 years old who had mild COVID-19 (a few samples of this study predate the infection). Cell type and time point are not known. The CDR3 DNA follows: TGCAGTGCTAGAGATACGATGGGGAGGAGTAGTCAGCCCCAGCATTTT. As protein: CSARDTMGRSSQPQHF.